These 30 T cell receptor beta chains were sequenced from one sample in a study of blood T cell repertoires in COVID-19. Sequencing used immunoSEQ multiplex PCR; TCRdb keeps in-frame clones, though not all of them. The data show a few hundred thousand clones, approximately 86% seen once. The sample consisted of peripheral blood. These TCRs come from a man aged 18 to 29 with active or convalescent COVID-19.

The J gene is TRBJ2-6, the V gene TRBV4-3; perhaps TRBD2 as D (6 bases). The germline V gene encodes CDR1 LGHNA and CDR2 YSLEER. V lost 1 base and J 4 bases, leaving 11 bases between the germline ends. CDR3 length: 16 residues. The chain's CDR3 is CASSQAGLSGANVLTF. The CDR3 coding sequence is TGCGCCAGCAGCCAAGCGGGACTTTCCGGGGCCAACGTCCTGACTTTC.

The chain carries TRBV5-4 and TRBJ2-7; 7 bases match TRBD2. The germline V gene has CDR1 SGHNT and CDR2 YYREEE (reference sequence). The CDR3 covers 13 residues. Trimming at V came to 2 bases and at J to 2 bases, leaving 1 base not matched to a gene. This chain's CDR3 is CASSLAGTYEQYF. CDR3 coding DNA: TGTGCCAGCAGCTTAGCGGGGACCTACGAGCAGTACTTC. Filled out from reference TRBV5-4 and TRBJ2-7, the complete variable domain reads ETGVTQSPTHLIKTRGQQVTLRCSSQSGHNTVSWYQQALGQGPQFIFQYYREEENGRGNFPPRFSGLQFPNYSSELNVNALELDDSALYLCASSLAGTYEQYFGPGTRLTVT.

This clone showed up just a few times. V gene TRBV6-4 combines with J gene TRBJ2-7; 8 bases line up with TRBD1. Per the germline V gene, CDR1 is MRHNA and CDR2 is SNTAGT. The junction had 6 bases not matched to a gene; V was cut back by 6 bases and J by 5 bases. The CDR3 spans 13 residues. In nucleotides, the CDR3 is TGTGCCAGCAGCCGGACAGGGCTCGACGAGCAGTACTTC. Translation gives CASSRTGLDEQYF.

In its sample, this clone was seen a few times. The chain recombines TRBV4-2 with TRBJ2-7; 10 bases are a match to TRBD1. The CDR3 is 15 residues long. Per germline, CDR1 LGHNA and CDR2 YNFKEQ. The V and J ends lost 2 bases and 3 bases, in that order; junction bases with no gene match: 4. The CDR3 DNA is TGTGCCAGCAGCCAAACTCGGGACAGGGGCTACGAGCAGTACTTC. It translates to CASSQTRDRGYEQYF.

V and J are TRBV2 and TRBJ1-5, with a weak D call TRBD1 (5 bases). This CDR3 is 13 amino acids long. V was cut by 4 bases and J by 5 bases, with 9 bases left in between. From germline, CDR1 is SNHLY and CDR2 FYNNEI. The CDR3 loop is CASSAGGDQPQHF. CDR3 DNA sequence: TGTGCCAGCAGTGCGGGGGGGGATCAGCCCCAGCATTTT.

The rearrangement links TRBV27 to TRBJ2-1, with D perhaps TRBD2 (6 bases). The V gene lost 6 bases and the J gene lost 0 bases, with 15 bases spanning the gap. CDR1 and CDR2 (germline): MNHEY, SMNVEV (reference sequence). There are 16 residues in the CDR3. The CDR3 nucleotides read TGTGCCAGCAGACGGTACGGGGGTGGCTCCTACAATGAGCAGTTCTTC. Protein: CASRRYGGGSYNEQFF.

CDR3 sequence: CASSYNVDTQYF. The CDR3 DNA sequence: TGTGCCAGCAGCTACAACGTAGATACGCAGTATTTT. The V and J genes are TRBV3-1 (or the pseudogene TRBV3-2) and TRBJ2-3, with no clear D. From germline, CDR1 is LGHDT and CDR2 YNNKEL (reference sequence). V dropped 5 bases and J dropped 5 bases, with 8 bases sitting between them. CDR3 length equals 12 residues.

The CDR3 DNA follows: TGCGCCAGCAGCACCGTGGGACAGGGAGGCGAAAAACTGTTTTTT. Translating gives CASSTVGQGGEKLFF. The chain links TRBV5-1 to TRBJ1-4, with 9 bases identical to TRBD1. Trimming took 4 bases from V and 8 from J; bases not matched to a gene: 9. The CDR3 runs to 15 residues. CDR1 and CDR2 (germline): SGHRS, YFSETQ.

Comment on this clone: At one boundary the junction diverges from the germline segment, which might be a read error. CDR3 sequence reads: CASSQTGGKQPQHF. The CDR3 DNA is TGTGCCAGTAGCCAAACAGGGGGCAAACAGCCCCAGCATTTT. J is TRBJ1-5 and V is TRBV19; 9 bases are shared with TRBD1. The CDR3 spans 14 residues. CDR1 is LNHDA and CDR2 is SQIVND in the germline V gene (reference sequence).

V is TRBV7-6 and J is TRBJ1-1, with D unresolved. The CDR3 sequence is 14 residues long. Germline V gene lookup returns CDR1 SGHVS and CDR2 FNYEAQ. V dropped 5 bases and J dropped 3 bases, with 13 bases sitting between them. The CDR3 DNA reads TGTGCCAGCAGCCCCACAACATACGACACTGAAGCTTTCTTT. It specifies CASSPTTYDTEAFF.

On this clone: Other DNA sequences from this sample encode an identical CDR3 as well. The rearrangement links TRBV7-9 to TRBJ2-7, with 8 bases matching TRBD1. The V and J ends lost 3 bases and 2 bases, in that order; junction bases with no gene match: 3. The CDR3 runs to 14 residues. Germline values: CDR1 SEHNR, CDR2 FQNEAQ (reference sequence). The CDR3: CASSFGQGPYEQYF. The CDR3 DNA is TGTGCCAGCAGCTTCGGACAGGGCCCCTACGAGCAGTACTTC. The full variable domain, its missing parts supplied by reference TRBV7-9 and TRBJ2-7, is DTGVSQNPRHKITKRGQNVTFRCDPISEHNRLYWYRQTLGQGPEFLTYFQNEAQLEKSRLLSDRFSAERPKGSFSTLEIQRTEQGDSAMYLCASSFGQGPYEQYFGPGTRLTVT.

The genes are TRBV2 and TRBJ1-2, with 8 nucleotides matching TRBD1. The CDR3 extends over 15 amino acids. V trimming: 5 bases; J trimming: 3 bases; junction bases outside the gene matches: 8. Germline V gene data show CDR1 as SNHLY and CDR2 as FYNNEI. The CDR3 here is CASSLQGALDYGYTF. The CDR3 DNA reads as TGTGCCAGCAGTCTCCAGGGGGCGCTGGACTATGGCTACACCTTC.

CDR3 loop: CASSFRGPPLAKNIQYF. DNA for the CDR3: TGCGCCAGCAGCTTCCGTGGGCCTCCCTTAGCCAAAAACATTCAGTACTTC. The chain employs TRBV5-1 and TRBJ2-4; D is unclear. This CDR3 comprises 17 residues. Trimming removed 2 bases at V and 0 bases at J, with 15 bases between. Germline V gene sequence: CDR1 SGHRS, CDR2 YFSETQ.

The V gene is TRBV5-5, the J gene TRBJ1-1; weak D call: TRBD1 (6 bases). This CDR3 is built from 15 residues. Deletions cut 0 bases from V and 9 bases from J, with 18 bases between. Germline V CDR1 and CDR2: SGHKS, YYEKEE (reference sequence). The CDR3 region is CASSLVAIQDSQAFF. The CDR3 DNA sequence: TGTGCCAGCAGCTTGGTAGCCATCCAGGACAGCCAAGCTTTCTTT.

The chain couples TRBV18 to TRBJ1-5; no clear D gene. The CDR3 consists of 17 residues. Germline values: CDR1 KGHSH, CDR2 LQKENI. Trimming removed 1 base at V and 4 bases at J, with 17 bases between. CDR3 region: CASSPLSGLWANQPQHF. CDR3 in DNA: TGTGCCAGCTCACCACTCTCCGGCCTGTGGGCAAATCAGCCCCAGCATTTT.

The J gene is TRBJ1-4, the V gene TRBV9; no reliable D call. Deletions cut 4 bases from V and 4 bases from J, with 14 bases between. Germline loops: CDR1 SGDLS, CDR2 YYNGEE. The CDR3 consists of 15 residues. CDR3 nucleotide sequence: TGTGCCAGCAGCCCCACCCCTCTGAGTAATGAAAAACTGTTTTTT. Its protein product is CASSPTPLSNEKLFF. Drawing the rest from reference TRBV9 and TRBJ1-4, the complete variable domain is DSGVTQTPKHLITATGQRVTLRCSPRSGDLSVYWYQQSLDQGLQFLIQYYNGEERAKGNILERFSAQQFPDLHSELNLSSLELGDSALYFCASSPTPLSNEKLFFGSGTQLSVL.

The V gene is TRBV7-6, the J gene TRBJ2-7, with 11 bases aligning to TRBD1. The CDR3 has 18 amino acids. V gave up 5 bases and J gave up 1 base; unmatched junction bases: 13. Per the germline V gene, CDR1 is SGHVS and CDR2 is FNYEAQ. The CDR3 loop is CASSLFGAGQGASYEQYF. CDR3 bases: TGTGCCAGCAGCCTTTTTGGGGCCGGACAGGGGGCGTCCTACGAGCAGTACTTC.

The chain combines TRBV19 with TRBJ2-5; the D gene is possibly TRBD2 (6 bases). The V end was cut by 5 bases, the J end by 4 bases, with 11 bases between. The V gene's germline CDR1 is LNHDA and CDR2 SQIVND (reference sequence). The CDR3 sequence is 13 residues long. The DNA of the CDR3 is TGTGCCAGTAGTGGGGGGTTTGGAGAGACCCAGTACTTC. This encodes CASSGGFGETQYF.

This clone was recorded a few times. V is TRBV19 and J is TRBJ1-5; the D gene is possibly TRBD1 (6 bases). Germline V gene data show CDR1 as LNHDA and CDR2 as SQIVND (reference sequence). V lost 6 bases, J lost 5 bases, and 17 bases lay in between. CDR3 length: 15 residues. The CDR3 spells CASRPMTGGYQPQHF. The CDR3 nucleotides are TGTGCCAGTAGGCCTATGACAGGTGGTTATCAGCCCCAGCATTTT.

The chain combines TRBV6-4 with TRBJ2-1, with TRBD1 as a possible D gene (6 bases). From germline, CDR1 is MRHNA and CDR2 SNTAGT. The CDR3 covers 15 residues. Trimming stripped 5 bases from V and 0 bases from J, with 11 bases between. CDR3 DNA: TGTGCCAGCAGTCGGGACATTAGCTCCTACAATGAGCAGTTCTTC. Residues: CASSRDISSYNEQFF.

This chain links TRBV27 with TRBJ1-5; D remains ambiguous. Germline values: CDR1 MNHEY, CDR2 SMNVEV (reference sequence). The CDR3 loop spans 14 amino acids. V lost 1 base and J 4 bases, leaving 8 bases between the germline ends. As DNA, the CDR3 is TGTGCCAGCAGTTTATTCGGGTCTAATCAGCCCCAGCATTTT. This gives the protein CASSLFGSNQPQHF.

The CDR3 DNA follows: TGTGCCAGCAGTTCAGGCGCCTATGGCTACACCTTC. It specifies CASSSGAYGYTF. The gene calls are TRBV7-9 and TRBJ1-2, with D unresolved. This CDR3 is 12 amino acids long. Germline V gene sequence: CDR1 SEHNR, CDR2 FQNEAQ (reference sequence). V dropped 6 bases and J dropped 4 bases, with 9 bases sitting between them.

This chain uses TRBV12-3 or TRBV12-4 with TRBJ2-7; D might be TRBD2 (6 bases). Trimming took off 7 bases at V and 4 bases at J, with 11 bases between the two ends. This CDR3 spans 12 amino acids. CDR3 region: CASKLAGYEQYF. The CDR3 nucleotides read TGTGCCAGCAAACTTGCGGGGTACGAGCAGTACTTC.

This clone was seen a handful of times. The chain has TRBV11-3 and TRBJ2-5, with TRBD1 matching over 9 bases. Losses at the gene ends were 5 bases for V and 5 bases for J; bases not matched to a gene: 15. CDR1 is SGHNT and CDR2 is YENEEA in the germline V gene. CDR3 size: 17 residues. The DNA of the CDR3 is TGTGCCAGCAGCAGACCCCGTTGGACAGGGGCCTGGGAGACCCAGTACTTC. Its protein is CASSRPRWTGAWETQYF.

CDR3: CASSRTTGGTEAFF. DNA for the CDR3: TGTGCCAGCAGCAGAACGACAGGGGGTACTGAAGCTTTCTTT. V and J are TRBV5-5 and TRBJ1-1; 9 bases line up with TRBD1. The trim removed 4 bases at V and 5 bases at J, leaving 6 bases unmatched. CDR3 length: 14 amino acids. The germline gives CDR1 SGHKS, CDR2 YYEKEE (reference sequence).

This sequence joins TRBV27 and TRBJ2-4, with D maybe TRBD1 (6 bases). This CDR3 is 11 amino acids long. Trimming pared 6 bases from V and 9 bases from J, leaving 9 bases between. Germline CDR1 is MNHEY and CDR2 is SMNVEV (reference sequence). The CDR3 coding sequence is TGTGCCAGCAGGCAGGGGTTCATTCAGTACTTC. The encoded protein is CASRQGFIQYF.

CDR3 in DNA: TGTGCCAGCAGCCCGGGACAGGGTCTTAGCGAGCAGTACTTC. Residues: CASSPGQGLSEQYF. The chain has TRBV7-2 and TRBJ2-7; 9 positions match TRBD1. CDR1 is SGHTA, CDR2 FQGNSA, per germline. The V gene end was trimmed by 5 bases and the J gene end by 6 bases; junction bases not matched to a gene: 8. This CDR3 is 14 amino acids long. The variable domain in full, with the rest retrieved from reference TRBV7-2 and TRBJ2-7, is GAGVSQSPSNKVTEKGKDVELRCDPISGHTALYWYRQSLGQGLEFLIYFQGNSAPDKSGLPSDRFSAERTGGSVSTLTIQRTQQEDSAVYLCASSPGQGLSEQYFGPGTRLTVT.

The gene calls are TRBV5-1 and TRBJ1-3; D uncertain. The CDR3 consists of 13 residues. Germline CDR1 reads SGHRS; CDR2 reads YFSETQ. V was shortened by 3 bases and J by 1 base, with 5 bases between the two germline ends. The CDR3 spells CASSSGSGNTIYF. The CDR3 region has the DNA TGCGCCAGCAGCTCCGGGTCTGGAAACACCATATATTTT.

This clone was found a few times. The chain couples TRBV6-1 to TRBJ2-7; unclear D gene. Deletions cut 3 bases from V and 2 bases from J, with 8 bases between. CDR3 length: 13 residues. Germline V CDR1 and CDR2: MNHNS, SASEGT. The CDR3 bases are TGTGCCAGCAGTGAGACTCTTGCCTACGAGCAGTACTTC. This sequence encodes CASSETLAYEQYF.

This chain connects TRBV4-1 to TRBJ1-5; TRBD1 matches 7 bases. V was pared by 8 bases and J by 3 bases, with 10 bases of the junction left unmatched. Germline CDR1 reads MGHRA; CDR2 reads YSYEKL. There are 15 residues in the CDR3. The DNA of the CDR3 is TGCGCCAGCCAGAATACAGGGGCCAACAATCAGCCCCAGCATTTT. It specifies CASQNTGANNQPQHF.